Presented here are 6 T cell receptor beta chains from one specimen sequenced in a study of T cells after yellow fever vaccination (dated by TCRdb to about 2019). In the paper's terms, the treatment or condition label means: live attenuated yellow fever vaccine strain. The library relied on 5' RACE. Sequencer: Illumina NovaSeq 6000. The raw public data were reprocessed by TCRdb itself: fastp quality trimming at Q25, MiXCR clonotype calling, in-frame beta chains only. Each CDR3 protein appears once, grouped with its most common genes and DNA. The sample has 280,000 or so distinct CDR3 sequences on record, 8.7% of them singletons. The biggest ten clones account for 3% to 3.5% of the sample. Sequencing was performed on CD4+ T cells sorted from PBMCs, taken 5 days after the yellow fever booster vaccination. The receptors shown here come from a man aged 18-30 years who received the YFV17D yellow fever vaccine.

This rearrangement joins TRBV4-3 to TRBJ1-5, with a possible D match to TRBD1 (6 bases). CDR1 and CDR2 from the germline V gene are LGHNA and YSLEER. This CDR3 comprises 17 residues. V gave up 0 bases and J gave up 5 bases, with 17 bases separating them. The CDR3 DNA reads as TGCGCCAGCAGCCAAGATTCCGGACAGCGACCTTATCAGCCCCAGCATTTT. Its protein product is CASSQDSGQRPYQPQHF.

The chain has TRBV7-2 and TRBJ2-2; 9 bases are shared with TRBD2. This CDR3 region has 16 residues. Trimming cost V 3 bases and J 0 bases; bases outside gene matches: 2. Germline-derived CDR1 and CDR2 are SGHTA and FQGNSA. CDR3 in DNA: TGTGCCAGCAGCTTCGCTAGCGGGGCGAACACCGGGGAGCTGTTTTTT. Protein product: CASSFASGANTGELFF.

This clonotype was counted between two and nine times. V and J are TRBV4-3 and TRBJ2-2; D remains unclear. The CDR3 length is 15 residues. CDR1 and CDR2 (germline): LGHNA, YSLEER. The V end lost 0 bases, the J end lost 1 base, and 6 bases lay between the germline ends. The CDR3 region has the DNA TGCGCCAGCAGCCAAGAGGCTTTGAACACCGGGGAGCTGTTTTTT. It codes for CASSQEALNTGELFF.

The sample holds many counts of this clonotype. The rearrangement uses TRBV29-1 and TRBJ1-2, with 10 bases aligning to TRBD1. The CDR3 runs to 13 residues. V dropped 7 bases and J dropped 3; count of bases not matched to a gene: 5. The germline gives CDR1 SQVTM, CDR2 ANQGSEA. The DNA of the CDR3 is TGCAGCGGAGTCGGGACAGGGGACTATGGCTACACCTTC. Its protein is CSGVGTGDYGYTF.

This clonotype was found once. V usage is TRBV11-2 and J usage is TRBJ2-2; TRBD1 might be the D (6 bases). The CDR3 is 13 amino acids. V was trimmed by 3 bases and J by 4 bases, leaving 6 bases between them. Per germline, CDR1 SGHAT and CDR2 FQNNGV. This CDR3 reads CASSLGATGELFF. The DNA of the CDR3 is TGTGCCAGCAGCTTGGGGGCCACCGGGGAGCTGTTTTTT.

This clonotype was recorded many times. V is TRBV7-2 and J is TRBJ2-7; D might be TRBD2 (5 bases). V shed 5 bases and J shed 5 bases, with 13 bases lying between them. This CDR3 has 13 residues. CDR1 is SGHTA, CDR2 FQGNSA, per germline. The CDR3 spells CASSRLTGDEQYF. In nucleotides, the CDR3 is TGTGCCAGCAGCCGACTAACCGGGGACGAGCAGTACTTC.